A single sample gave rise to the 29 T cell receptor beta chains below, sequenced in a study of blood T cells in healthy people across ages. Through a sample-barcoded 5' primer and a J-beta primer mix, a second PCR was run for 7 to 11 cycles. TCRdb analysed the 5' RACE reads with MiXCR anew, one entry per CDR3 protein. This table holds about a million distinct CDR3 sequences, roughly 51% found once. Input material: blood. These receptors came from a woman aged 55-70 years in good health.

The rearrangement uses TRBV27 and TRBJ2-5, with D possibly matching TRBD1 (6 bases). The CDR3 is made up of 15 amino acids. Germline V lookup: CDR1 MNHEY, CDR2 SMNVEV (reference sequence). Trimming removed 6 bases from V and 2 bases from J, with 16 bases in between. CDR3 nucleotides: TGTGCCAGCAGCCCAGGGGCCCAAGCGCAAGAGACCCAGTACTTC. Amino acids: CASSPGAQAQETQYF.

This clonotype came up a few times. The rearrangement links TRBV7-2 to TRBJ2-3, with D perhaps assigned TRBD1 or TRBD2 (7 bases each). The germline V gene has CDR1 SGHTA and CDR2 FQGNSA. V lost 5 bases to trimming and J lost 3 bases, with 18 bases between them. This CDR3 region has 16 residues. The CDR3 bases are TGTGCCAGCAGCCCCAGGGGGGGGCCTATTACAGATACGCAGTATTTT. This encodes CASSPRGGPITDTQYF.

This clonotype came up once. This chain connects TRBV20-1 to TRBJ2-1, with D possibly TRBD2 on 6 matching bases. Trimming removed 1 base at V and 7 bases at J, with 11 bases between. Germline assignment: CDR1 DFQATT and CDR2 SNEGSKA (reference sequence). The CDR3 loop spans 13 amino acids. The CDR3 loop reads CSARAERGNEQFF. CDR3 DNA: TGCAGTGCTAGAGCGGAACGGGGGAATGAGCAGTTCTTC.

This clonotype was recorded a few times. The rearrangement joins TRBV4-1 to TRBJ1-2; perhaps TRBD1 as D (5 bases). V lost 0 bases to trimming and J lost 4 bases, with 15 bases between them. CDR3 size: 16 residues. CDR1 and CDR2 (germline): MGHRA, YSYEKL. Here the CDR3 reads CASSQEPAIGGYGYTF. CDR3 nucleotide sequence: TGCGCCAGCAGCCAAGAACCAGCAATCGGGGGCTATGGCTACACCTTC.

V usage is TRBV5-1 and J usage is TRBJ2-1; TRBD2 might be the D (6 bases). CDR3 size: 16 residues. Germline loops: CDR1 SGHRS, CDR2 YFSETQ. Trimming cost V 2 bases and J 5 bases, with 17 bases left between them. CDR3 sequence: CASSFDPGRRNNEQFF. The CDR3 DNA follows: TGCGCCAGCAGCTTTGACCCCGGGAGAAGGAACAATGAGCAGTTCTTC.

This sequence joins TRBV4-1 and TRBJ2-1, with D possibly TRBD1 on 5 matching bases. The CDR3 totals 15 residues. Germline loops: CDR1 MGHRA, CDR2 YSYEKL. Trimming shortened V by 0 bases and J by 2 bases, and 8 bases separated the two germline ends. This CDR3 is CASSQDPRAYNEQFF. The CDR3 region has the DNA TGCGCCAGCAGCCAAGATCCCAGGGCCTACAATGAGCAGTTCTTC.

This clonotype was picked up one time. The chain is built from TRBV9 and TRBJ2-3; a weak D match, TRBD2 (6 bases). V shed 0 bases and J shed 2 bases, with 13 bases lying between them. Germline values: CDR1 SGDLS, CDR2 YYNGEE. The CDR3 has 16 residues. In nucleotides, the CDR3 is TGTGCCAGCAGCGTAGTGGCGGGACTTTCCACAGATACGCAGTATTTT. Amino acids: CASSVVAGLSTDTQYF.

The chain links TRBV21-1 to TRBJ2-7. TRBV21-1 corresponds to a pseudogene. This CDR3 is 12 amino acids long. The CDR3 reads CASDRSSYEQYF. CDR3 nucleotides: TGTGCCAGTGACAGAAGCTCCTACGAGCAGTACTTC.

V usage is TRBV5-1 and J usage is TRBJ2-1; D might be TRBD1 (6 bases). The DNA end is a closer match to TRBJ2-7, so the J assignment may be wrong. Germline CDR1 is SGHRS and CDR2 is YFSETQ. The CDR3 loop spans 17 amino acids. The CDR3 spells CASSLYSTGTSFNEQYF. The DNA of the CDR3 is TGCGCCAGCAGCTTGTATTCCACCGGGACAAGCTTCAATGAGCAGTACTTC.

This clonotype was counted between two and nine times. The V call is TRBV3-1, the J call TRBJ2-5; 15 nucleotides line up with TRBD2. Trimming at V came to 5 bases and at J to 11 bases, leaving 9 bases not matched to a gene. CDR3 size: 15 residues. Looked up from germline, CDR1 is LGHDT and CDR2 is YNNKEL (reference sequence). For the CDR3, the DNA is TGTGCCAGCAGCTCGGGACTAGCGGGAGGATGGGAGCAGTACTTC. It encodes CASSSGLAGGWEQYF.

This chain joins TRBV28 and TRBJ1-1, with D perhaps matching TRBD1 (5 bases). V was shortened by 2 bases and J by 0 bases, with 10 bases between the two germline ends. Germline-derived CDR1 and CDR2 are MDHEN and SYDVKM. This CDR3 region has 15 residues. CDR3 bases: TGTGCCAGCAGTTTAAGCAGGGTCTTGAACACTGAAGCTTTCTTT. Translating gives CASSLSRVLNTEAFF.

This clonotype has more than one count but fewer than ten. The chain carries TRBV6-6 and TRBJ2-7; 9 nucleotides line up with TRBD1. CDR1 MNHNY and CDR2 SVGAGI come from the germline V gene (reference sequence). With 5 bases clipped from V and 0 bases from J, the junction kept 11 bases outside the gene matches. This CDR3 has 17 residues. This CDR3 is CASSPPTGGRGSYEQYF. CDR3 in DNA: TGTGCCAGCAGTCCCCCAACAGGGGGCCGGGGCTCCTACGAGCAGTACTTC.

This clonotype was detected only once. The CDR3 here is CASSSDRDVSYNEQFF. CDR3 nucleotide sequence: TGTGCCAGCAGCTCGGACAGGGACGTCTCCTACAATGAGCAGTTCTTC. The chain combines TRBV5-5 with TRBJ2-1; 8 nucleotides match TRBD1. The V gene's germline CDR1 is SGHKS and CDR2 YYEKEE (reference sequence). V gave up 3 bases and J gave up 0 bases; unmatched junction bases: 5. The CDR3 is 16 amino acids. The variable domain in full, with the rest retrieved from reference TRBV5-5 and TRBJ2-1, is DAGVTQSPTHLIKTRGQQVTLRCSPISGHKSVSWYQQVLGQGPQFIFQYYEKEERGRGNFPDRFSARQFPNYSSELNVNALLLGDSALYLCASSSDRDVSYNEQFFGPGTRLTVL.

The rearrangement uses TRBV12-3 or TRBV12-4 and TRBJ2-1; 10 bases agree with TRBD1. This CDR3 is built from 14 residues. J gave up 9 bases and V 5 bases, and 7 bases lay outside the gene matches. This CDR3 is CASSMPGQGIEQFF. The CDR3 DNA reads TGTGCCAGCAGTATGCCGGGACAGGGGATTGAGCAGTTCTTC.

This clonotype was observed a single time. The rearrangement links TRBV30 to TRBJ2-3, with TRBD1 as a possible D gene (5 bases). The V gene lost 4 bases and the J gene lost 0 bases, with 17 bases spanning the gap. Germline CDR1 is GTSNPN and CDR2 is SVGIG (reference sequence). The CDR3 loop spans 16 amino acids. DNA for the CDR3: TGTGCCTGGACCCCGTGGGGCGACCTTAGCACAGATACGCAGTATTTT. Its translation is CAWTPWGDLSTDTQYF.

This clonotype has more than one count but fewer than ten. The chain is built from TRBV29-1 and TRBJ2-7, with 8 positions matching TRBD2. J gave up 7 bases and V 5 bases, and 13 bases lay outside the gene matches. The germline V gene has CDR1 SQVTM and CDR2 ANQGSEA. This CDR3 comprises 14 residues. As DNA, the CDR3 is TGCAGCGTTCATGGGACTAGGGGGTCGAGAGAGCAGTACTTC. Amino acid sequence: CSVHGTRGSREQYF.

This CDR3 is CASTSGHGSKSTGELFF. CDR3 in DNA: TGTGCCAGCACCTCAGGGCACGGGAGTAAGAGCACCGGGGAGCTGTTTTTT. The rearrangement joins TRBV7-2 to TRBJ2-2; a weak D match, TRBD2 (6 bases). Germline CDR1 is SGHTA and CDR2 is FQGNSA. This CDR3 region has 17 residues. V was cut by 7 bases and J by 4 bases, with 22 bases left in between.

V is TRBV4-1 and J is TRBJ2-7; 7 bases fit TRBD1. CDR1 and CDR2 from the germline V gene are MGHRA and YSYEKL. Trimming removed 1 base from V and 0 bases from J; junction bases left unmatched: 3. CDR3 size: 15 residues. DNA of the CDR3: TGCGCCAGCAGCCAAGTTGACAGGGCCTCCTACGAGCAGTACTTC. Protein sequence: CASSQVDRASYEQYF.

This clonotype appeared a single time. This rearrangement joins TRBV9 to TRBJ2-4, with 7 bases aligning to TRBD2. Trimming removed 2 bases from V and 0 bases from J; junction bases left unmatched: 2. Per the germline V gene, CDR1 is SGDLS and CDR2 is YYNGEE. There are 15 residues in the CDR3. The CDR3 reads CASSVRGEAKNIQYF. The CDR3 DNA is TGTGCCAGCAGCGTTCGGGGGGAAGCCAAAAACATTCAGTACTTC.

The genes are TRBV4-1 and TRBJ2-7, with D perhaps being TRBD1 or TRBD2 (6 bases each). Between the trimmed V and J ends, which lost 4 bases and 2 bases, there was a span of 18 bases. The CDR3 sequence is 16 residues long. CDR1 and CDR2 (germline): MGHRA, YSYEKL. CDR3 nucleotide sequence: TGCGCCAGCAGCCTCGGACCCGGGGGCATGACCTACGAGCAGTACTTC. It encodes CASSLGPGGMTYEQYF.

This clonotype was picked up a small number of times. The rearrangement uses TRBV6-2 or TRBV6-3 and TRBJ1-5; D unresolved. V dropped 4 bases and J dropped 6 bases, with 7 bases sitting between them. Germline V lookup: CDR1 MNHEY, CDR2 SVGEGT. This CDR3 region has 12 residues. The CDR3 DNA reads TGTGCCAGCAGTTGGTTGGGTCAGCCCCAGCATTTT. Its translation is CASSWLGQPQHF.

The J gene is TRBJ2-4, the V gene TRBV20-1; 7 bases map to TRBD2. Near its end, the DNA agrees better with TRBJ2-7, so the J call may be wrong. Germline CDR1 DFQATT, CDR2 SNEGSKA (reference sequence). The CDR3 sequence is 15 residues long. CDR3 nucleotides: TGCAGTGCTAGGCAGGCGGGAGCCCTTTCCTACGAGCAGTACTTC. This encodes CSARQAGALSYEQYF.

The chain employs TRBV20-1 and TRBJ2-7; D call uncertain. The V end was cut by 6 bases, the J end by 0 bases, with 12 bases between. CDR1 is DFQATT and CDR2 is SNEGSKA in the germline V gene (reference sequence). The CDR3 consists of 13 residues. This chain's CDR3 is CSASTSSSYEQYF. The CDR3 DNA sequence: TGCAGTGCGAGCACCTCGAGCTCCTACGAGCAGTACTTC.

This rearrangement joins TRBV25-1 to TRBJ2-7; no reliable D call. The CDR3 extends over 15 amino acids. Germline V gene data show CDR1 as MGHDK and CDR2 as SYGVNS. V lost 4 bases and J lost 2, with 15 bases in between. CDR3 residues: CASSASKDRPYEQYF. The CDR3 DNA follows: TGTGCCAGCAGTGCATCAAAGGACCGTCCCTACGAGCAGTACTTC.

This CDR3 reads CASSQAGRGAKNIQYF. CDR3 bases: TGCGCCAGCAGCCAAGCGGGGAGGGGTGCCAAAAACATTCAGTACTTC. The chain uses TRBV4-1 and TRBJ2-4; 7 bases agree with TRBD2. CDR3 size: 16 residues. Germline-derived CDR1 and CDR2 are MGHRA and YSYEKL. Trimming cost V 1 base and J 1 base; bases outside gene matches: 4.

This clonotype has only one observation. V and J are TRBV20-1 and TRBJ2-7; TRBD2 matches at 14 bases. Germline V CDR1 and CDR2: DFQATT, SNEGSKA (reference sequence). The length of the CDR3 is 17 residues. The V segment lost 1 base and the J segment 1 base; nucleotides outside the gene matches: 6. This chain's CDR3 is CSARVRLAGGLSYEQYF. The CDR3 DNA is TGCAGTGCTAGAGTCCGACTAGCGGGAGGGTTATCCTACGAGCAGTACTTC.

The V gene is TRBV6-5, the J gene TRBJ2-3, with TRBD2 identical over 10 bases. Trimming at V came to 4 bases and at J to 4 bases, leaving 2 bases not matched to a gene. This CDR3 is built from 14 residues. Germline values: CDR1 MNHEY, CDR2 SVGAGI. CDR3 region: CASSFSGRSDTQYF. The CDR3 DNA follows: TGTGCCAGCAGTTTTAGCGGGAGGTCAGATACGCAGTATTTT.

J is TRBJ2-3 and V is TRBV21-1; TRBD2, the table's D call, was not compared with the DNA. TRBV21-1 is a pseudogene locus. The CDR3 is 18 amino acids. The CDR3 protein is CASSRVERTSGSTDTQYF. Written as DNA, the CDR3 is TGTGCCAGCAGTAGAGTAGAGCGGACTAGCGGGAGTACAGATACGCAGTATTTT.

The chain employs TRBV4-3 and TRBJ2-1, with TRBD2 matching over 7 bases. V gave up 0 bases and J gave up 6 bases; unmatched junction bases: 5. Germline V gene sequence: CDR1 LGHNA, CDR2 YSLEER. This CDR3 contains 15 residues. CDR3 coding DNA: TGCGCCAGCAGCCAAGAGAGAGCGGGAACCAATGAGCAGTTCTTC. This encodes CASSQERAGTNEQFF.